This TCR beta chain was captured by sequencing in a study of early T cells in non-severe SARS-CoV-2 infection. Study-level information: From unsorted whole blood, bulk RNA was sequenced, and the chains remained unpaired.

This clonotype has just a few counts. The antigen remains undetermined. cDNA molecules, individually, were tagged with unique molecular identifiers. TCRdb used MiXCR to reprocess the 5' RACE reads, holding one entry per CDR3 protein. Among more than 70,000 distinct CDR3 sequences, around 11% were seen once, and the ten largest hold about 12%. Regarding the study as a whole: Matching results from VDJdb favored anti-spike CD8 responses, leaving private and CD4 specificities undetected.

This CDR3 region has 14 residues. The V end was cut by 2 bases, the J end by 9 bases, with 17 bases between. Germline CDR1 is MDHEN and CDR2 is SYDVKM. Sequences were derived from whole blood, sampled at baseline. This chain joins TRBV28 and TRBJ2-7, with a weak D call TRBD2 (6 bases). The receptor was derived from an adult who was a healthcare worker with PCR-confirmed SARS-CoV-2 infection or an uninfected control (not recorded which). CDR3 in DNA: TGTGCCAGCAGTTTAAGCGGGCCGGAGAGACGGCAGTACTTC. It yields the protein CASSLSGPERRQYF.